The 8 T cell receptor beta chains below all came from one sample that was sequenced in a study of OX40 agonist ivuxolimab in advanced cancers. Clones were read by immunoSEQ multiplex PCR, and TCRdb kept only the in-frame ones, dropping some. Here the sample spans 65,000 to 70,000 clones, about nine tenths being singletons. The starting material was CD4+ or CD8+ T cells sorted from blood, obtained in a trial of the OX40 agonist ivuxolimab. Receptors originate from an adult with an advanced solid tumor such as melanoma, head and neck, liver or kidney cancer.

The gene calls are TRBV19 and TRBJ2-1, with 9 positions matching TRBD2. The germline V gene has CDR1 LNHDA and CDR2 SQIVND (reference sequence). The CDR3 is made up of 16 amino acids. V lost 5 bases, J lost 2 bases, and 7 bases stayed unmatched. This chain's CDR3 is CASSFVAGATYNEQFF. CDR3 coding DNA: TGTGCCAGTAGTTTTGTAGCGGGGGCTACCTACAATGAGCAGTTCTTC.

V and J are TRBV5-5 and TRBJ2-7; TRBD1 is a possible D gene (5 bases). Germline V gives CDR1 SGHKS, CDR2 YYEKEE (reference sequence). V was trimmed by 0 bases and J by 3 bases, leaving 10 bases between them. The CDR3 runs to 14 residues. Here the CDR3 DNA reads TGTGCCAGCAGCTTGGAAGCAGGGATCTACGAGCAGTACTTC. Translation: CASSLEAGIYEQYF. The entire variable domain, with the rest obtained from reference TRBV5-5 and TRBJ2-7, is as follows: DAGVTQSPTHLIKTRGQQVTLRCSPISGHKSVSWYQQVLGQGPQFIFQYYEKEERGRGNFPDRFSARQFPNYSSELNVNALLLGDSALYLCASSLEAGIYEQYFGPGTRLTVT.

The genes are TRBV18 and TRBJ2-3; D is possibly TRBD2 (6 bases). V was cut by 3 bases and J by 6 bases, with 19 bases left in between. Germline V CDR1 and CDR2: KGHSH, LQKENI. The CDR3 contains 16 residues. The CDR3 is CASSPPTRGESDTQYF. CDR3 nucleotide sequence: TGTGCCAGCTCACCCCCGACGCGGGGAGAATCGGATACGCAGTATTTT.

This sequence joins TRBV2 and TRBJ1-1; possible D gene TRBD1, 5 bases. The CDR3 covers 16 residues. V was trimmed by 6 bases and J by 0 bases, leaving 17 bases between them. CDR1 and CDR2 (germline): SNHLY, FYNNEI. The CDR3: CASRADSISLNTEAFF. CDR3 nucleotide sequence: TGTGCCAGCAGGGCTGACAGTATCTCCTTGAACACTGAAGCTTTCTTT.

The chain carries TRBV11-2 and TRBJ2-1, with 8 bases that match TRBD1. The CDR3 runs to 18 residues. The V segment lost 1 base and the J segment 0 bases; nucleotides outside the gene matches: 8. Germline CDR1 and CDR2: SGHAT and FQNNGV. In DNA form, the CDR3 reads TGTGCCAGCAGCTTAGGGACAGGGCGGATGAGCTCCTACAATGAGCAGTTCTTC. Its protein product is CASSLGTGRMSSYNEQFF.

To note about this clone: The junction differs from germline at one of its ends, possibly a read error. The rearrangement uses TRBV23-1 and TRBJ2-4; 11 bases fit TRBD2. TRBV23-1 is known as an ORF, though its function is uncertain. The CDR3 totals 12 residues. The CDR3 here is CASSGLAGAPLF. CDR3 sequence (DNA): TGCGCCAGCAGTGGACTAGCGGGCGCCCCTCTATTC.

The chain combines TRBV12-5 with TRBJ1-5; the D gene is possibly TRBD1 (6 bases). The germline gives CDR1 LGHNT, CDR2 FRNRAP. This CDR3 comprises 18 residues. V was cut by 0 bases and J by 7 bases, with 22 bases left in between. Here the CDR3 reads CASGLVQSGGTLGQPQHF. CDR3 coding DNA: TGTGCTAGTGGTTTGGTACAAAGTGGCGGGACATTGGGACAGCCCCAGCATTTT.

The gene calls are TRBV7-3 and TRBJ2-3, with a weak D call TRBD2 (5 bases). CDR1 and CDR2 from the germline V gene are SGHTA and FQGTGA. The CDR3 totals 15 residues. The germline V and J ends were trimmed by 2 bases and 2 bases, with 11 bases remaining between them. The CDR3 sequence: CASSLEGRNTDTQYF. The CDR3 DNA is TGTGCCAGCAGCTTAGAGGGTAGAAACACAGATACGCAGTATTTT.